The sequence of this T cell receptor (beta chain) was determined in a study of T-cell reconstitution after alpha-beta-depleted transplantation in children. Unique molecular identifiers were incorporated when the TCRbeta library was constructed. TCRdb redid the calling of the PCR reads with MiXCR, one entry per CDR3 protein. The data show roughly 100,000 distinct CDR3 sequences, approximately 9.2% seen once. This clonotype appeared many times. With 1 base removed from V and 5 bases from J, the gap between germline ends came to 9 bases. This CDR3 spans 14 amino acids. V usage is TRBV12-3 or TRBV12-4 and J usage is TRBJ1-5; D is undetermined. Sequences were derived from PBMCs from the stem cell graft donor, sampled from the stem cell graft. The clonotype originates from a human donor who donated a stem cell graft to a child with congenital amegakaryocytic thrombocytopenia. CDR3 coding DNA: TGTGCCAGCAGTTTAGGTCTTGACGATCAGCCCCAGCATTTT. Protein product: CASSLGLDDQPQHF.